These T cell receptor beta chains were read from a single sample in a study of shared T cell receptors in the human thymus. Generated by immunoSEQ multiplex PCR, the TCRdb table keeps only in-frame clones and is missing some. The table includes hundreds of thousands of clones, 70% to 90% detected once. These data also featured in a second study, about human thymus T cells.

The specimen sequenced was thymocytes. These receptors were collected from a boy in the first two years of life with a congenital heart defect. CDR3s include the opening cysteine and the closing phenylalanine or tryptophan. Each record gives: J gene, D gene, V gene, clone size, CDR3 protein, CDR3 DNA. D genes are given only for firm matches. Part of the rows lack a size; the others show once, few, many or a class for expanded clones.

TRBJ1-1,TRBD1,TRBV5-8,.,CASSLRGQGAGRTEAFF,TGTGCCAGCAGCCTCCGGGGACAGGGGGCCGGGAGGACTGAAGCTTTCTTT
TRBJ2-2,.,TRBV2,.,CASSTKGGASTGELFF,TGTGCCAGCAGCACTAAAGGGGGGGCGAGTACCGGGGAGCTGTTTTTT
TRBJ2-7,TRBD1,TRBV28,.,CASSSGGLGPYEQYF,TGTGCCAGCAGCTCAGGGGGTCTGGGGCCCTACGAGCAGTACTTC
TRBJ2-4,TRBD2,TRBV28,.,CASSIQGLGLAGAKNIQYF,TGTGCCAGCAGTATACAGGGATTGGGACTAGCGGGAGCCAAAAACATTCAGTACTTC
TRBJ1-1,.,TRBV15,.,CATSRDPPLLTEAFF,TGTGCCACCAGCAGAGATCCCCCTCTTCTCACTGAAGCTTTCTTT
TRBJ2-3,TRBD2,TRBV4-3,.,CASSQEGREGLRHADTQYF,TGCGCCAGCAGCCAAGAAGGGCGGGAGGGCCTTCGTCACGCAGATACGCAGTATTTT
TRBJ2-5,.,TRBV12-5,.,CASGPSSGETQYF,TGTGCTAGTGGTCCCTCATCCGGGGAGACCCAGTACTTC
TRBJ2-7,TRBD2,TRBV19,.,CASSMGRLAGGDEQYF,TGTGCCAGTAGTATGGGGAGACTAGCGGGAGGCGACGAGCAGTACTTC
TRBJ1-1,.,TRBV29-1,.,CSVEVRGNTEAFF,TGCAGCGTTGAAGTACGGGGGAACACTGAAGCTTTCTTT
TRBJ2-2,TRBD1,TRBV11-2,.,CASSTLGTANTGELFF,TGTGCCAGCAGCACCCTCGGGACAGCGAACACCGGGGAGCTGTTTTTT
TRBJ1-1,.,TRBV5-1,.,CASSSPGRPPTEAFF,TGCGCCAGCAGCTCCCCGGGGAGGCCACCCACTGAAGCTTTCTTT
TRBJ1-2,.,TRBV4-2,.,CASSQEAYGYTF,TGTGCCAGCAGCCAAGAGGCCTATGGCTACACCTTC
TRBJ2-2,TRBD2,TRBV14,.,CASSQGSGLANTGELFF,TGTGCCAGCAGCCAAGGATCGGGACTAGCGAACACCGGGGAGCTGTTTTTT
TRBJ2-7,.,TRBV6-5,.,CASSYRPTGDPYEQYF,TGTGCCAGCAGTTACCGCCCCACAGGTGATCCTTACGAGCAGTACTTC
TRBJ1-3,.,TRBV6-1,few,CASAGPTGNTIYF,TGTGCCAGCGCAGGGCCAACTGGAAACACCATATATTTT
TRBJ2-2,.,TRBV7-7,.,CASSLGAKNTGELFF,TGTGCCAGCAGCTTAGGGGCGAAGAACACCGGGGAGCTGTTTTTT
TRBJ2-4,TRBD1,TRBV6-1,once,CASSEAGTGATGTKNIQYF,TGTGCCAGCAGTGAAGCCGGGACAGGGGCAACGGGAACCAAAAACATTCAGTACTTC
TRBJ2-1,.,TRBV5-6,.,CASSGSVSSYNEQFF,TGTGCCAGCAGCGGTAGCGTAAGCTCCTACAATGAGCAGTTCTTC